This TCR beta chain was sequenced in a study of T-cell memory formation after mild COVID-19. Study as a whole: There were largely donor-specific TCR clusters. Study observations and caveats: Nothing showed for sure that second-wave clones peaking on day 37 were SARS-CoV-2 specific. The study found balanced CD4/CD8 in clones contracting day 15 to 85 and a CD4+ lean in later expanders.

The CDR3 consists of 15 residues. V was pared by 3 bases and J by 0 bases, with 11 bases between. TCRdb re-analysed the 5' RACE reads in MiXCR, keeping a single row per CDR3 protein. The sample has around 260,000 distinct CDR3 sequences, around 16% seen once. With respect to this clonotype: What it binds is not known.

The J gene is TRBJ1-1, the V gene TRBV12-3 or TRBV12-4; D is possibly TRBD1 (6 bases). This receptor was taken from a man between 18 and 29 years old who had mild COVID-19 (a few samples of this study predate the infection). Cell type and time point are not known. The sequencing input was PBMCs or a T cell subset sorted from them (not recorded which). The CDR3 sequence is CASSFRGLMNTEAFF. DNA of the CDR3: TGTGCCAGCAGTTTCCGGGGGCTCATGAACACTGAAGCTTTCTTT.